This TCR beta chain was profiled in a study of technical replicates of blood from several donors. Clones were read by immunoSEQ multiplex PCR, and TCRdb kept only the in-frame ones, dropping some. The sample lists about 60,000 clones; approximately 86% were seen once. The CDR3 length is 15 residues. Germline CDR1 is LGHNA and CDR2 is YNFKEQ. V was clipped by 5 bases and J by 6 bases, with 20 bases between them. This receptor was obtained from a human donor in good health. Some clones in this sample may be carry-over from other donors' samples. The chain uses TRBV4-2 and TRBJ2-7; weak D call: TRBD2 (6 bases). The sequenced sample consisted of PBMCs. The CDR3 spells CASSESRLARGEQYF. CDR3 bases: TGTGCCAGCAGCGAAAGCCGGCTAGCGCGAGGCGAGCAGTACTTC.